This TCR beta chain was sequenced in a study of cytotoxic CD8 clonotypes in ibrutinib-treated CLL (dated by TCRdb to about 2021). About the study as a whole: The cohort had ten to twelve relapsed/refractory and around 15 treatment-naive patients; 17 were IGHV unmutated. Responses were partial in 24 patients and complete in 2; after median approximately 66 months follow-up, roughly 14 stayed in remission and 12 progressed. The response samples were drawn at a median of roughly eleven months into treatment, with a range of about 6 to 36 months. On average, each sample had about 250,000 productive templates and more than 85,000 productive rearrangements. Longitudinal samples were available for 26 of the 86 trial participants. Cryopreserved peripheral blood mononuclear cells were obtained before treatment, at response, and at either sustained remission or disease progression. All remission and progressive disease samples were collected while patients were still receiving ibrutinib. General conclusions and limits of the study: Public clonotypes were rare and either shrank or stayed stable during treatment, and the rise in clonality at ibrutinib response reflected expansion of private clonotypes. At baseline, clonality was higher than in age-matched healthy donors and showed a strong correlation with circulating CD8+ T-cell counts. At ibrutinib response clonality went up, during sustained remission it held steady, and at progression it dropped back toward baseline. Lymph node repertoires were not examined, and the timing of sampling was not matched between patients in sustained remission and those whose disease progressed.

The time point label of this sample denotes: around 2 years on ibrutinib. For TCR beta library preparation, approximately 2 micrograms of genomic DNA was extracted from cryopreserved PBMCs. Longitudinal blood samples from CLL patients on ibrutinib monotherapy underwent high-throughput TCR beta sequencing. The patients took part in an open-label, single-center phase 2 trial of ibrutinib monotherapy. Remarks on this clone: Its antigen is not yet known. Per-nucleotide qualities are absent, and no much larger clonotype sits a single base away.

A MiSeq instrument was used for deep resolution sequencing, which targeted depths ranging from 1 in 1 million up to 1 in 200,000 T cells, with coverage averaging 10x for each clonotype. TCR beta libraries were generated with the immunoSEQ hsTCRB Kit. The authors' analysis ran thus. Data were analyzed with ImmunoSEQ Data Assistant and ImmunoSEQ Analyzer, with V, D and J genes assigned per IMGT definitions. Clonality, which ranges from 0 to 1, was calculated as one minus the normalized Shannon entropy of productive rearrangement frequencies. Only overrepresented clonotypes making up at least 0.05% of each patient's repertoire were included in the public clonotype analysis. Around 12 age-matched healthy donor repertoires from immuneACCESS were used as controls for clonality. This is the immuneACCESS table as TCRdb keeps it, with only in-frame sequences that have V and J called. A part of the clones is gone; compared with another copy, unresolved V genes explain less than half, and the rest is unexplained. V and J calls plus clone size are reproduced from that table; the DNA served to infer D and trimming. The sample includes 45,000 or so clones, with around 60% observed a single time. The top ten constitute around 30% of the sample.

The clonotype was recovered from a human donor with chronic lymphocytic leukemia. The input for sequencing was PBMCs, taken after 24 months of ibrutinib treatment.

The CDR3 is CASSSLMSGASYEQYF. DNA sequence: TGTGCCAGCAGCTCACTGATGTCAGGGGCCAGCTACGAGCAGTACTTC. This sequence uses TRBV7-8 and TRBJ2-7; TRBD1 is possibly the D segment (6 matching bases). Including cysteine and phenylalanine, the CDR3 has 16 amino acids. Of the read, only the CDR3 DNA is kept; its 48 bases are in frame from base 1. V gives up 4 bases and J gives up 3 bases, and the segment between their germline ends measures 19 bases. The germline V gene specifies SGHVS as CDR1 and FQNEAQ as CDR2.